These 25 T cell receptor beta chains share one sample of origin, sequenced in a study of beta chain features in type 1 diabetes. Regarding the study as a whole: All four CD4+ subsets of Type 1 diabetes patients contained TCRB CDR3s that were moderately but significantly shorter.

No antigen has been identified for these receptors. The sequenced template was cDNA made from the entire isolated RNA. The assay was immunoSEQ multiplex PCR, and TCRdb's table has in-frame clones only and misses some. The repertoire has more than 300,000 clones, over 9% of them found once; the top ten carry about 0.63%. Sequenced material: central memory CD4+ T cells from blood. The source is a man aged 30 to 45 with type 1 diabetes.

The gene calls are TRBV7-9 and TRBJ2-7, with D possibly being TRBD1 (6 bases). The germline V and J ends were trimmed by 5 bases and 5 bases, with 10 bases remaining between them. Germline CDR1 and CDR2: SEHNR and FQNEAQ (reference sequence). CDR3 length equals 12 residues. The CDR3 region is CASSHAGDEQYF. The CDR3, as DNA: TGTGCCAGCAGCCACGCAGGGGACGAGCAGTACTTC.

This clone showed up just a few times. The gene calls are TRBV7-9 and TRBJ2-1, with TRBD2 identical over 13 bases. There are 15 residues in the CDR3. Looked up from germline, CDR1 is SEHNR and CDR2 is FQNEAQ (reference sequence). Losses at the gene ends were 7 bases for V and 7 bases for J; bases not matched to a gene: 7. CDR3 amino acids: CASTAGLAGRNEQFF. DNA for the CDR3: TGTGCCAGCACGGCGGGACTAGCGGGAAGGAATGAGCAGTTCTTC.

There are a few counts of this clone. In nucleotides, the CDR3 is TGTGCCAGCAGCTCGGACTGGCGGTCCTCCTACGAGCAGTACTTC. It translates to CASSSDWRSSYEQYF. The chain uses TRBV5-6 and TRBJ2-7, with D perhaps TRBD2 (5 bases). This CDR3 comprises 15 residues. The germline CDR1 and CDR2 sequences are SGHDT and YYEEEE. V was shortened by 3 bases and J by 0 bases, with 13 bases between the two germline ends.

This clone occurred a few times. The chain employs TRBV27 and TRBJ2-5, with a weak D call TRBD2 (6 bases). This CDR3 contains 14 residues. Germline V gives CDR1 MNHEY, CDR2 SMNVEV (reference sequence). Trimming removed 0 bases at V and 4 bases at J, with 9 bases between. The chain's CDR3 is CASSLSLAAETQYF. For the CDR3, the DNA is TGTGCCAGCAGTTTATCTTTAGCGGCAGAGACCCAGTACTTC.

The chain has TRBV4-3 and TRBJ1-5; D call uncertain. This CDR3 contains 15 residues. The germline V and J ends were trimmed by 3 bases and 5 bases, with 14 bases remaining between them. Germline values: CDR1 LGHNA, CDR2 YSLEER. CDR3 sequence (DNA): TGCGCCAGCAGCCAGCGTCGAGAAGGTGATCAGCCCCAGCATTTT. Its translation is CASSQRREGDQPQHF.

V gene TRBV5-4 combines with J gene TRBJ1-2; D possibly corresponds to TRBD1 (6 bases). CDR1 SGHNT and CDR2 YYREEE come from the germline V gene (reference sequence). This CDR3 contains 13 residues. The ends were cut back, 2 bases at V and 8 bases at J, with 13 bases in the middle. The CDR3 loop reads CASSFRQAGGYTF. The DNA of the CDR3 is TGTGCCAGCAGCTTCCGACAGGCTGGGGGCTACACCTTC. Drawing the rest from reference TRBV5-4 and TRBJ1-2, the complete variable domain is ETGVTQSPTHLIKTRGQQVTLRCSSQSGHNTVSWYQQALGQGPQFIFQYYREEENGRGNFPPRFSGLQFPNYSSELNVNALELDDSALYLCASSFRQAGGYTFGSGTRLTVV.

V gene TRBV27 combines with J gene TRBJ1-2; TRBD1 matches 9 bases. Germline V CDR1 and CDR2: MNHEY, SMNVEV (reference sequence). This CDR3 comprises 15 residues. V dropped 8 bases and J dropped 4; count of bases not matched to a gene: 11. CDR3: CASLPSWDRVYGYTF. As DNA, the CDR3 is TGTGCCAGCCTCCCCAGCTGGGACAGGGTCTATGGCTACACCTTC.

This clone came up a few times. The CDR3 bases are TGTGCCAGCAGCCCTCAAGGACTAGCAACAGATACGCAGTATTTT. Residues: CASSPQGLATDTQYF. The chain recombines TRBV5-4 with TRBJ2-3, with 8 bases aligning to TRBD2. The V and J ends lost 4 bases and 3 bases, in that order; junction bases with no gene match: 7. From germline, CDR1 is SGHNT and CDR2 YYREEE (reference sequence). The CDR3 contains 15 residues.

The chain uses TRBV18 and TRBJ1-1; D unresolved. V lost 0 bases and J 5 bases, leaving 10 bases between the germline ends. Germline V CDR1 and CDR2: KGHSH, LQKENI. The CDR3 is 14 amino acids. The CDR3 loop reads CASSPPGGRTEAFF. As DNA, the CDR3 is TGTGCCAGCTCACCACCGGGAGGGAGGACTGAAGCTTTCTTT. Together with reference TRBV18 and TRBJ1-1, the CDR3 gives the full variable domain: NAGVMQNPRHLVRRRGQEARLRCSPMKGHSHVYWYRQLPEEGLKFMVYLQKENIIDESGMPKERFSAEFPKEGPSILRIQQVVRGDSAAYFCASSPPGGRTEAFFGQGTRLTVV.

This clone appeared many times. The chain is built from TRBV27 and TRBJ1-1; 9 nucleotides match TRBD1. Germline values: CDR1 MNHEY, CDR2 SMNVEV (reference sequence). The CDR3 totals 14 residues. V shed 6 bases and J 6 bases; nucleotides not matched to a gene: 8. CDR3 in amino acids: CASRGQGRSPEAFF. The CDR3 DNA follows: TGTGCCAGCAGAGGACAGGGGAGAAGTCCTGAAGCTTTCTTT.

Here the CDR3 reads CASKEGQDTVLYGYTF. The CDR3 DNA follows: TGTGCCAGCAAAGAGGGTCAGGACACAGTTCTCTATGGCTACACCTTC. J is TRBJ1-2 and V is TRBV2; D perhaps matches TRBD1 (5 bases). The CDR3 is made up of 16 amino acids. V was clipped by 7 bases and J by 4 bases, with 22 bases between them. Germline assignment: CDR1 SNHLY and CDR2 FYNNEI. Based on the CDR3 plus reference TRBV2 and TRBJ1-2, the full variable domain is EPEVTQTPSHQVTQMGQEVILRCVPISNHLYFYWYRQILGQKVEFLVSFYNNEISEKSEIFDDQFSVERPDGSNFTLKIRSTKLEDSAMYFCASKEGQDTVLYGYTFGSGTRLTVV.

This clone occurred many times. This sequence joins TRBV7-9 and TRBJ1-5; tentatively, D is TRBD1 (5 bases). Trimming took off 3 bases at V and 6 bases at J, with 12 bases between the two ends. Germline V gene data show CDR1 as SEHNR and CDR2 as FQNEAQ (reference sequence). This CDR3 comprises 14 residues. The CDR3 DNA follows: TGTGCCAGCAGCTTCGGGTCAGGGAGTCAGCCCCAGCATTTT. Translated: CASSFGSGSQPQHF.

This clone was seen a few times. V and J are TRBV7-8 and TRBJ2-5, with 9 bases matching TRBD1. The V gene end was trimmed by 2 bases and the J gene end by 4 bases; junction bases not matched to a gene: 5. Germline V gene data show CDR1 as SGHVS and CDR2 as FQNEAQ. CDR3 size: 15 residues. Written as DNA, the CDR3 is TGTGCCAGCAGCTTAAATACAGGGGGCCGAGAGACCCAGTACTTC. Translation gives CASSLNTGGRETQYF.

In its sample, this clone was seen a few times. The rearrangement joins TRBV5-5 to TRBJ2-6, with D uncertain. Trimming cost V 4 bases and J 2 bases, with 7 bases left between them. The CDR3 is 14 residues long. Germline-derived CDR1 and CDR2 are SGHKS and YYEKEE (reference sequence). The CDR3 spells CASSPPPGANVLTF. The CDR3 coding sequence is TGTGCCAGCAGCCCTCCACCTGGGGCCAACGTCCTGACTTTC.

This clone was seen more than once but under ten times. The CDR3 nucleotides read TGCGCCAGCAGCTCCTCCGGGACTGACACAGATACGCAGTATTTT. Encoded protein: CASSSSGTDTDTQYF. V gene TRBV5-1 combines with J gene TRBJ2-3, with a tentative D call TRBD2 (6 bases). V was trimmed by 3 bases and J by 2 bases, leaving 13 bases between them. The CDR3 loop spans 15 amino acids. CDR1 and CDR2 from the germline V gene are SGHRS and YFSETQ.

This chain connects TRBV29-1 to TRBJ2-7; 7 nucleotides align to TRBD1. J was trimmed by 6 bases and V by 5 bases; bases with no gene match: 10. The germline V gene has CDR1 SQVTM and CDR2 ANQGSEA. This CDR3 has 13 residues. CDR3 coding DNA: TGCAGCGTTCGGGCCCAGGGGGATTCCGAGCAGTACTTC. Its translation is CSVRAQGDSEQYF.

The V gene is TRBV7-8, the J gene TRBJ2-4, with 8 nucleotides matching TRBD2. J gave up 4 bases and V 3 bases, and 5 bases lay outside the gene matches. This CDR3 is 15 amino acids long. Germline values: CDR1 SGHVS, CDR2 FQNEAQ. CDR3: CASSFSGTLKNIQYF. Written as DNA, the CDR3 is TGTGCCAGCAGCTTTAGCGGGACCCTAAAAAACATTCAGTACTTC. Drawing the rest from reference TRBV7-8 and TRBJ2-4, the complete variable domain is GAGVSQSPRYKVAKRGQDVALRCDPISGHVSLFWYQQALGQGPEFLTYFQNEAQLDKSGLPSDRFFAERPEGSVSTLKIQRTQQEDSAVYLCASSFSGTLKNIQYFGAGTRLSVL.

This clone was seen many times. This chain links TRBV4-3 with TRBJ1-3, with D tentatively TRBD1 (5 bases). Trimming left V 0 bases short and J 4 bases short, with 19 bases between. Germline assignment: CDR1 LGHNA and CDR2 YSLEER. The CDR3 totals 18 residues. For the CDR3, the DNA is TGCGCCAGCAGCCAAGATTGGCGGAGCCGGGACCTGGGAAACACCATATATTTT. Protein product: CASSQDWRSRDLGNTIYF.

The rearrangement links TRBV4-2 to TRBJ2-1; 10 bases agree with TRBD2. The CDR3 is made up of 17 amino acids. The germline CDR1 and CDR2 sequences are LGHNA and YNFKEQ. Unmatched junction bases numbered 6, after V lost 0 bases and J lost 4 bases. The CDR3 spells CASSQDRASGRYNEQFF. CDR3 nucleotides: TGTGCCAGCAGCCAAGATCGGGCTAGCGGGAGATACAATGAGCAGTTCTTC.

This clone was observed many times. The J gene is TRBJ2-7, the V gene TRBV2, with 7 positions matching TRBD1. The CDR3 is 13 residues long. Germline V gene sequence: CDR1 SNHLY, CDR2 FYNNEI. Losses at the gene ends were 6 bases for V and 2 bases for J; bases not matched to a gene: 4. The CDR3 is CASRSGQTYEQYF. CDR3 nucleotides: TGTGCCAGCAGGTCGGGACAGACCTACGAGCAGTACTTC. Full variable domain (remainder filled in from reference TRBV2 and TRBJ2-7): EPEVTQTPSHQVTQMGQEVILRCVPISNHLYFYWYRQILGQKVEFLVSFYNNEISEKSEIFDDQFSVERPDGSNFTLKIRSTKLEDSAMYFCASRSGQTYEQYFGPGTRLTVT.

The chain's CDR3 is CASVRRSSYNEQFF. CDR3 in DNA: TGTGCCAGCGTACGGAGGAGCTCCTACAATGAGCAGTTCTTC. The chain carries TRBV7-9 and TRBJ2-1, with a tentative D call TRBD2 (5 bases). The CDR3 runs 14 residues. CDR1 SEHNR and CDR2 FQNEAQ come from the germline V gene (reference sequence). Trimming shortened V by 8 bases and J by 0 bases, and 11 bases separated the two germline ends.

There are a few counts of this clone. V is TRBV27 and J is TRBJ1-2; possible D gene TRBD1, 5 bases. Germline CDR1 MNHEY, CDR2 SMNVEV (reference sequence). Trimming removed 10 bases from V and 4 bases from J, with 16 bases in between. The CDR3 covers 13 residues. CDR3 nucleotide sequence: TGTGCCACCTCCTCGGCGGGGACCTATGGCTACACCTTC. This translates into CATSSAGTYGYTF.

This clone was recorded a few times. The rearrangement joins TRBV10-3 to TRBJ2-6, with 8 bases that match TRBD2. Germline values: CDR1 ENHRY, CDR2 SYGVKD. This CDR3 is built from 19 residues. J was trimmed by 0 bases and V by 4 bases; bases with no gene match: 11. The CDR3 DNA sequence: TGTGCCATCAGTGCCGCCGAGGGACTAGGCGGCTCTGGGGCCAACGTCCTGACTTTC. Translation: CAISAAEGLGGSGANVLTF.

The chain combines TRBV6-6 with TRBJ2-7, with D unresolved. The CDR3 consists of 13 residues. The V gene lost 7 bases and the J gene lost 2 bases, with 12 bases spanning the gap. CDR1 is MNHNY and CDR2 is SVGAGI in the germline V gene (reference sequence). The CDR3 DNA is TGTGCCAGCACTATAGGTTCCCCCTACGAGCAGTACTTC. Encoded protein: CASTIGSPYEQYF.

This clone was detected a few times. The rearrangement uses TRBV7-9 and TRBJ2-7; D may be TRBD1 (6 bases). The germline V and J ends were trimmed by 5 bases and 2 bases, with 19 bases remaining between them. This CDR3 comprises 16 residues. Germline loops: CDR1 SEHNR, CDR2 FQNEAQ (reference sequence). The CDR3 reads CASSQDPGQRAYEQYF. CDR3 nucleotides: TGTGCCAGCAGCCAAGATCCGGGACAACGCGCCTACGAGCAGTACTTC.